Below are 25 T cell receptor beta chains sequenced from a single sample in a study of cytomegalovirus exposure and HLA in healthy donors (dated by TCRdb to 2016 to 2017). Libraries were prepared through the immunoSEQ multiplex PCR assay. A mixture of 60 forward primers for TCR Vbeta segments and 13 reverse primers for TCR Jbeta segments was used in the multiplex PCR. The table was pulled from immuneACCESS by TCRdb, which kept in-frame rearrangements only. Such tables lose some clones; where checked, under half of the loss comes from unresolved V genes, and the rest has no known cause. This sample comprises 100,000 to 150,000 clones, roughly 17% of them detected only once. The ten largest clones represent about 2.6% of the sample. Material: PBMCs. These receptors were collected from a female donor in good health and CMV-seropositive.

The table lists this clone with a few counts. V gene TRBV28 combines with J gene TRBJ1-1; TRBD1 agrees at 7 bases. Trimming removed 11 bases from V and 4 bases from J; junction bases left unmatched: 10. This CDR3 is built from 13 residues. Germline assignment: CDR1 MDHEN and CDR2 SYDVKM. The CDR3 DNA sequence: TGTGCCGTCGAAGGGGGCCTCGGCACTGAAGCTTTCTTT. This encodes CAVEGGLGTEAFF.

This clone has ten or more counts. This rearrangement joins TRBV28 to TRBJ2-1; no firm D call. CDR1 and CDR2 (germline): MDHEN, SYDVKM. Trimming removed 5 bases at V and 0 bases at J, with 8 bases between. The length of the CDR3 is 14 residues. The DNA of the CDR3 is TGTGCCAGCAGTACGGTTAGCTCCTACAATGAGCAGTTCTTC. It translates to CASSTVSSYNEQFF.

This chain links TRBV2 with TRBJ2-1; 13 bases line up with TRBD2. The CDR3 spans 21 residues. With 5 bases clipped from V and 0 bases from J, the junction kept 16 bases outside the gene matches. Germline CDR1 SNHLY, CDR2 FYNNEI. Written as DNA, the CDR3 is TGTGCCAGCAGTATACCACAGACTAGCGGGGGGCTCACGAGCTCCTACAATGAGCAGTTCTTC. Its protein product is CASSIPQTSGGLTSSYNEQFF.

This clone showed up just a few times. The CDR3 region is CASSFSGSYNEQFF. The CDR3 nucleotides are TGTGCCAGCAGCTTCTCGGGATCATACAATGAGCAGTTCTTC. The chain links TRBV11-2 to TRBJ2-1; tentative D call: TRBD2 (5 bases). Trimming shortened V by 3 bases and J by 4 bases, and 10 bases separated the two germline ends. The germline gives CDR1 SGHAT, CDR2 FQNNGV. The CDR3 totals 14 residues.

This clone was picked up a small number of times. The CDR3 DNA follows: TGTGCCAGCAGCTATAGCACCCTGACCGGGGAGCTGTTTTTT. It translates to CASSYSTLTGELFF. The chain combines TRBV6-5 with TRBJ2-2; D remains ambiguous. Trimming took 6 bases from V and 5 from J, leaving 13 bases between them. The CDR3 length is 14 residues. The V gene's germline CDR1 is MNHEY and CDR2 SVGAGI.

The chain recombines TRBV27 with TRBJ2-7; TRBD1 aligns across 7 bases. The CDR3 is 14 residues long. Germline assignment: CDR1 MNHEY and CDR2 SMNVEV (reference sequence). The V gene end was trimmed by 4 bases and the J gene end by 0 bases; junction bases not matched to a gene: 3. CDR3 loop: CASSYRDSSYEQYF. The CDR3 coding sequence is TGTGCCAGCAGTTACCGGGACAGCTCCTACGAGCAGTACTTC.

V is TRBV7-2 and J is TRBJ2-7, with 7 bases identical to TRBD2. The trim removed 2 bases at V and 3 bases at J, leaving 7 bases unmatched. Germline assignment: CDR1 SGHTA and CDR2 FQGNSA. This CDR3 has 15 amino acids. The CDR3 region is CASSLPELAVYEQYF. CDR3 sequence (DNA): TGTGCCAGCAGCTTACCCGAGCTAGCGGTCTACGAGCAGTACTTC.

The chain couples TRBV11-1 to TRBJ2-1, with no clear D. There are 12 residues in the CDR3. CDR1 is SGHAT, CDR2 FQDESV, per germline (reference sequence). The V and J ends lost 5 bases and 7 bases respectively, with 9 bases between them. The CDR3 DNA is TGTGCCAGCAGCCCTAACAGTAATGAGCAGTTCTTC. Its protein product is CASSPNSNEQFF.

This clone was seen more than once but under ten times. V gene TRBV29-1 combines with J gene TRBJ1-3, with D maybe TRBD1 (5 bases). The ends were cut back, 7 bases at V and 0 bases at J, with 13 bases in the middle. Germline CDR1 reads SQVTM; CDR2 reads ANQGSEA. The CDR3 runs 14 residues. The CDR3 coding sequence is TGCAGCGCCGCAATTGACAGCTCTGGAAACACCATATATTTT. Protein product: CSAAIDSSGNTIYF.

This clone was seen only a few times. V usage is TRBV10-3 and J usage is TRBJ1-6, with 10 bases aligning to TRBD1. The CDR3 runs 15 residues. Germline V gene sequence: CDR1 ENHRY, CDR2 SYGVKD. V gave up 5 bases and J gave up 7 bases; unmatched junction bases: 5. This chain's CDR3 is CAISYGQGGNSPLHF. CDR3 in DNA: TGTGCCATCAGTTACGGACAGGGGGGCAATTCACCCCTCCACTTT.

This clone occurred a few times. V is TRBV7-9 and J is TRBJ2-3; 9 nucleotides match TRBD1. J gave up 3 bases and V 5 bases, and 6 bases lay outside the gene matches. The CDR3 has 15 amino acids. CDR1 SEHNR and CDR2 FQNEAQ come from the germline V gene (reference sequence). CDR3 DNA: TGTGCCAGCAGCCTGGGACAGGGTAGAACAGATACGCAGTATTTT. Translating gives CASSLGQGRTDTQYF.

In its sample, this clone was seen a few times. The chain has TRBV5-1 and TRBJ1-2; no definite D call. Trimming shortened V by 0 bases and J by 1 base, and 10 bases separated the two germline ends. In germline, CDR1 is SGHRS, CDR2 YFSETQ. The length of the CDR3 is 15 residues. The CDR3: CASSLAPGINYGYTF. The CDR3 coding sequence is TGCGCCAGCAGCTTGGCCCCAGGAATTAACTATGGCTACACCTTC.

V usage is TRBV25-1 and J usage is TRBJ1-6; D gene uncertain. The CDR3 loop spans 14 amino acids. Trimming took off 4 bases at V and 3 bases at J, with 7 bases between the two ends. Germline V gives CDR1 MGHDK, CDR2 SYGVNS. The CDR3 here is CASSGFSYNSPLHF. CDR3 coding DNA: TGTGCCAGCAGTGGTTTTAGCTATAATTCACCCCTCCACTTT. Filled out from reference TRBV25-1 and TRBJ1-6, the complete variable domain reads EADIYQTPRYLVIGTGKKITLECSQTMGHDKMYWYQQDPGMELHLIHYSYGVNSTEKGDLSSESTVSRIRTEHFPLTLESARPSHTSQYLCASSGFSYNSPLHFGNGTRLTVT.

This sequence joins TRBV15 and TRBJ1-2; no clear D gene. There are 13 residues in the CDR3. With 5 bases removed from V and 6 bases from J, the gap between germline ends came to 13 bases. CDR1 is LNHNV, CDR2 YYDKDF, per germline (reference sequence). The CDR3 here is CATSLRHPDGYTF. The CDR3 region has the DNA TGTGCCACCAGCTTACGACACCCCGATGGCTACACCTTC.

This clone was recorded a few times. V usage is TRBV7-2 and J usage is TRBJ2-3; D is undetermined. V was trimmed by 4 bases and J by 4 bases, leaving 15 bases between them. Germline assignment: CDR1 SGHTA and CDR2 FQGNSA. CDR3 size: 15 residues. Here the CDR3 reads CASSSQLRAPDTQYF. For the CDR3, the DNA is TGTGCCAGCAGCTCCCAGCTTCGAGCGCCAGATACGCAGTATTTT.

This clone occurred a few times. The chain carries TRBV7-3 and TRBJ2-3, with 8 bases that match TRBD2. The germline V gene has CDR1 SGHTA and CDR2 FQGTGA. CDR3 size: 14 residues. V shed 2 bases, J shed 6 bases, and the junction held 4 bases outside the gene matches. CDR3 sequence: CASSLVGRGDTQYF. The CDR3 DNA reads TGTGCCAGCAGCTTAGTCGGGAGGGGGGATACGCAGTATTTT.

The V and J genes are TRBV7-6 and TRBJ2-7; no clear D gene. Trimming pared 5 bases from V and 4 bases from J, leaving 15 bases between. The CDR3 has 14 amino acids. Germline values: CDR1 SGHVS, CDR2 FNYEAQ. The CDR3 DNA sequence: TGTGCCAGCAGCCCACAAAACTATCTTTACGAGCAGTACTTC. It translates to CASSPQNYLYEQYF.

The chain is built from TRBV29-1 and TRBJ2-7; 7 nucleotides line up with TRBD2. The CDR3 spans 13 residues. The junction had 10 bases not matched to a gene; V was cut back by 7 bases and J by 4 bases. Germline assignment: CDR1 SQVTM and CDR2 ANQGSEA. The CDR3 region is CSGTSRTDYEQYF. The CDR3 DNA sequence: TGCAGCGGGACTAGTCGGACCGATTACGAGCAGTACTTC.

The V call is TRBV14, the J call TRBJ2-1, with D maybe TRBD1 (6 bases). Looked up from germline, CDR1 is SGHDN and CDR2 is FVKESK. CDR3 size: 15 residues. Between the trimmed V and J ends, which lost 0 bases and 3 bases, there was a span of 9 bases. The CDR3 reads CASSQEQGLYNEQFF. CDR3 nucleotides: TGTGCCAGCAGCCAAGAGCAGGGGCTCTACAATGAGCAGTTCTTC.

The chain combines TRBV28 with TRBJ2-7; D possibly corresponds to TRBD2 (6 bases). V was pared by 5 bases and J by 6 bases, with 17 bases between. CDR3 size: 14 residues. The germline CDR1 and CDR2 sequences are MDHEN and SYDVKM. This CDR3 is CASSPRDSPGEQYF. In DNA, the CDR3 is TGTGCCAGCAGTCCCCGGGACTCGCCGGGCGAGCAGTACTTC.

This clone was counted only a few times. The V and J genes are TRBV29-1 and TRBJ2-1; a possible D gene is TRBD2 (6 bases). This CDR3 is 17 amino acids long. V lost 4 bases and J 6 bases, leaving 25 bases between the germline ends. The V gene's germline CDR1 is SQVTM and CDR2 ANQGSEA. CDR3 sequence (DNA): TGCAGCGTTGGAACCTTAGGGTGGGAGGAACTAATCAATGAGCAGTTCTTC. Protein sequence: CSVGTLGWEELINEQFF.

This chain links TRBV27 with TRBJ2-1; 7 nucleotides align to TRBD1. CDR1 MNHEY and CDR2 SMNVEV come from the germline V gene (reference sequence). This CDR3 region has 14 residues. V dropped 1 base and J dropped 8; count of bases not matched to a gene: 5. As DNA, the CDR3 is TGTGCCAGCAGTTTATGGAAGACAGGGTATGAGCAGTTCTTC. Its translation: CASSLWKTGYEQFF.

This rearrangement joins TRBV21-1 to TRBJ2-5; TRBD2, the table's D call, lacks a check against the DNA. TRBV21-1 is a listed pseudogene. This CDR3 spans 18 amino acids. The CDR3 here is CASTPGRGSGRAWKTQYF. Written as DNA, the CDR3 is TGTGCCAGCACCCCGGGAAGAGGGAGCGGGAGGGCCTGGAAGACCCAGTACTTC.

The CDR3: CASTDRPVARFYEQYF. CDR3 coding DNA: TGTGCCAGCACCGATCGCCCCGTAGCTCGCTTCTACGAGCAGTACTTC. V is TRBV27 and J is TRBJ2-7; no clear D gene. The germline gives CDR1 MNHEY, CDR2 SMNVEV (reference sequence). With 7 bases removed from V and 3 bases from J, the gap between germline ends came to 22 bases. The CDR3 spans 16 residues.

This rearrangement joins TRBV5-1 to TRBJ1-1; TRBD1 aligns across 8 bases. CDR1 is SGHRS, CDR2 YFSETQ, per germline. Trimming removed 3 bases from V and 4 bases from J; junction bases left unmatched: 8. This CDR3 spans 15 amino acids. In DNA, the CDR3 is TGCGCCAGCAGCTCCCTTAACAGGGGGGCCACTGAAGCTTTCTTT. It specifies CASSSLNRGATEAFF.